What follows is one T cell receptor beta chain and its context. Its target is not known. Sample time point: peripheral blood 6 weeks after treatment start. Pretreatment sampling and on-treatment sampling together yielded between 1 and 8 samples for each patient. The data belong to a study of PD-L1 blockade in urothelial cancer. This CDR3 spans 14 amino acids. Unmatched junction bases numbered 4, after V lost 3 bases and J lost 6 bases. Germline lookup yields CDR1 MNHNY and CDR2 SVGAGI (reference sequence). The study's findings and limits: Below-median pretreatment blood TCR clonality was associated with improved progression-free and overall survival.

The repertoire was sequenced with immunoSEQ multiplex PCR; TCRdb's copy has only in-frame clones and lacks some. The sample has 38,000 or so clones, about 85% seen once. The sequencing used PBMCs, collected around atezolizumab (anti-PD-L1) treatment. The TCR sequence derives from a man in his 70s with urothelial cancer. The chain is built from TRBV6-6 and TRBJ2-7, with TRBD1 identical over 11 bases. This CDR3 is CASSYGTGGTEQYF. DNA of the CDR3: TGTGCCAGCAGTTATGGGACAGGGGGGACCGAGCAGTACTTC.